This T cell receptor (beta chain) was captured in a study of T cell changes during pregnancy in multiple sclerosis. Assay used: immunoSEQ multiplex PCR; TCRdb lists only in-frame clones, some missing. The sample lists tens of thousands of clones; around 87% were seen once. The germline CDR1 and CDR2 sequences are MDHEN and SYDVKM. CDR3 length equals 15 residues. With V trimmed by 7 bases and J by 8 bases, 11 bases remained unmatched. The rearrangement joins TRBV28 to TRBJ1-2; TRBD1 agrees at 12 bases. Material: CD4+ T cells from peripheral blood mononuclear cells, obtained in the second trimester of pregnancy. This TCR was recovered from a female donor with multiple sclerosis, enrolled in a pregnancy study. The CDR3 reads CASTYRDRGLGGYTF. The CDR3 DNA reads TGTGCCAGCACTTACCGGGACAGGGGGCTGGGGGGCTACACCTTC.